The text below deals with one TCR beta chain. What antigen it recognizes has not been identified. Base quality data are lacking; no much larger clone is found one base away. This sample was included in a study of response to subunit inactivated influenza vaccine (dated by TCRdb to the late 2010s). For context, the study as a whole: To follow how T cells responded to a trivalent subunit inactivated influenza vaccine, the researchers relied on deep quantitative profiling of the T cell receptor repertoire.

Preparation of the library involved RT-PCR. The sample was run on an Illumina HiSeq 2500. TCRdb reprocessing: public reads trimmed at Q25 with fastp, clones called with MiXCR, in-frame beta chains kept. Rows with one shared CDR3 protein collapse into an entry with the most common genes and DNA. In all, the sample holds hundreds of thousands of distinct CDR3 sequences, and approximately 11% of those were seen once. The ten largest account for 8% to 13% of the sample. Taken from the germline V gene (reference sequence), the CDR1 and CDR2 loops are LNHDA and SQIVND. From the cysteine up to the phenylalanine, the CDR3 has a length of 15 residues. The kept DNA is CDR3 alone, 45 bases in frame from the first base. Clipping removes 6 bases from V and 0 bases from J, with 6 as the unmatched junction base count. Beyond this particular receptor, the publication reports: The authors suggested that each seasonal influenza vaccination may recruit only a limited number of new T cells.

The data were also submitted as part of a second study, on T cells expressing NK-cell markers. The second study's authors report: The TCR beta cDNA libraries were made using 5'RACE template switching, a step that added both a universal primer site and unique molecular identifiers. Three sorted T-cell subsets (CD3+CD56+NKG2C+, CD3+CD56+NKG2C- and CD3+CD56-NKG2C+) from fewer than 10 donors had their TCR beta-chain repertoires profiled. Among the eight sequenced donors, seven were HCMV-seropositive and one was HCMV-seronegative. In several experiments an anti-gammadeltaTCR antibody was added to restrict sorting to alphabetaTCR-expressing T cells. In six donors, the dominant CD3+CD56+NKG2C+ clonotypes ranked among the top 10 CD8+ clonotypes, making up about 1.0-7.5% of CD8+ T cells. Those dominant clonotypes were again the most abundant among CD3+CD56-NKG2C+ cells in a few donors, at roughly 25-60.1%. Whether the expanded NKG2C-expressing T cell clones were specific for HCMV antigens was left unclear. All eight donors whose samples were sequenced were randomly selected healthy volunteers, three of them men and five women. HCMV serostatus was determined by detecting HCMV-specific IgG in serum with a commercial ELISA kit. Peripheral blood mononuclear cells were isolated from blood by Ficoll density gradient centrifugation. For about 6 donors, bulk peripheral blood T-cell repertoires were additionally sequenced from unsorted PBMC. Synthesis of cDNA was primed from the TCR beta constant segment and was followed by two consecutive PCR amplification steps. Libraries were sequenced as 2 x 150 bp reads on Illumina HiSeq 2000/2500, MiSeq or NextSeq. MIGEC was used to demultiplex reads and group the reads by UMI, and MiTCR was used to assemble and quantify clonotypes. To exclude erroneous sequences, only TCR cDNA sequences supported by at least two reads were retained. The tcR package was used for downstream repertoire analysis, and clonotypes were matched between fractions using CDR3 nucleotide sequence together with V segment. VDJmatch was used to annotate antigen specificity against VDJdb, with one amino acid substitution in CDR3 allowed.

This TCR derives from a man aged 45 to 65 who received an inactivated influenza vaccine. Donor details come from another sample of the same person, matched by shared clones. Rearrangement joined TRBV19 to TRBJ2-7, with TRBD2 matching 9 junction bases. Sequences were derived from PBMCs from blood, sampled on the day of vaccination. Read as DNA, the sequence is TGTGCCAGTAGCTCGGAGCGGGAGGCCTCCTACGAGCAGTACTTC. The encoded protein is CASSSEREASYEQYF.